This T cell receptor beta chain was captured by sequencing in a study of shared clonotypes between healthy human individuals. Study-level results: Generation of non-shared clonotypes was less probable than generation of clonotypes shared by all four donors. Naive CD4 clonotypes overlapped across a few donors at roughly 5.1%.

The CDR3 has 13 amino acids. Trimming left V 2 bases short and J 9 bases short, with 13 bases between. Germline V CDR1 and CDR2: LGHNT, FRNRAP. In this sample, this clone turned up once. The target antigen is unknown. CD4+ cell separation produced CD45RA+ naive and CD45RA-negative memory subsets. Deep was the level used in running the assay. Libraries were prepared by immunoSEQ multiplex PCR; TCRdb keeps only in-frame clonotypes and omits some of them. The sample consists of some 2.3 million clones, about 92% of them appearing once. The sequencing input was naive CD4+ T cells from PBMCs. This sample's subset: CD45RA+ positively selected. The genes are TRBV12-5 and TRBJ1-1; weak D call: TRBD1 (6 bases). The receptor was derived from a man aged 18 to 35 in good health. Some clones in this sample may be carry-over from other donors' samples. The CDR3 DNA follows: TGTGCTAGTGGTTTGACTGGGGGGGGCCAAGCTTTCTTT. Encoded protein: CASGLTGGGQAFF.